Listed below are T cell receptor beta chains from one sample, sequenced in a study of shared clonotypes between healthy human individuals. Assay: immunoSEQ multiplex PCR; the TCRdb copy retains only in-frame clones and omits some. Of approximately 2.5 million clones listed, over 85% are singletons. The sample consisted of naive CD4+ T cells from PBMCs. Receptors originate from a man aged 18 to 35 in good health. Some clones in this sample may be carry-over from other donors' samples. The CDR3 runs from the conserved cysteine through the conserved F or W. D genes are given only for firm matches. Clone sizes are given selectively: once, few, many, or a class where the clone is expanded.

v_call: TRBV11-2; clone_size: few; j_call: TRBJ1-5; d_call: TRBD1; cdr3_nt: TGTGCCAGCAGCTCGTCAAGACCGGGACAGGTGCCCCTTCAGCCCCAGCATTTT; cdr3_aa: CASSSSRPGQVPLQPQHF
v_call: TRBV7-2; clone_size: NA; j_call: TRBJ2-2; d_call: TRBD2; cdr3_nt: TGTGCCAGCAGCGTTAGCGGGAGCACCGGGGAGCTGTTTTTT; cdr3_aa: CASSVSGSTGELFF
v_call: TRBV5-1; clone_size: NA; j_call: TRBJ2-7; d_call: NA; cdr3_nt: TGCGCCAGCAGCTTCGGGGCTGGGCACGGGTCCTACGAGCAGTACTTC; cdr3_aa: CASSFGAGHGSYEQYF
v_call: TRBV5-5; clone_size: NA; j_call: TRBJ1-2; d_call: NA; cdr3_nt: TGTGCCAGCAGCTTTGTACAGGGATTGATCCATGGCTACACCTTC; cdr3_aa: CASSFVQGLIHGYTF
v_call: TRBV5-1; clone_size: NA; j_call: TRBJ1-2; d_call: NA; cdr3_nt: TGCGCCAGCAGTTGGGGCGATGGTGGCTACACCTTC; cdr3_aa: CASSWGDGGYTF
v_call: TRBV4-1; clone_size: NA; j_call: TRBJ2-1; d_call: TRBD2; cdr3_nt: TGCGCCAGCAGCCAAGATCAAGCTAGCGGATACAATGAGCAGTTCTTC; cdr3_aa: CASSQDQASGYNEQFF
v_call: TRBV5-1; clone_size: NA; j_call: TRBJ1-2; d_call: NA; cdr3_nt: TGCGCCAGCAGCTTGGCCTTACGGGGGGCAGGCTACACCTTC; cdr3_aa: CASSLALRGAGYTF
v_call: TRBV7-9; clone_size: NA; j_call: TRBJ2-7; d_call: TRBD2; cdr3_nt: TGTGCCAGCAGCTCCCTCCGGGAGGAGAGCTACGAGCAGTACTTC; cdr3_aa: CASSSLREESYEQYF
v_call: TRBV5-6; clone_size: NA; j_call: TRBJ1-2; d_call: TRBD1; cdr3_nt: TGTGCCAGCAGCTTGGGGCGGGACAGGGAACGTGGCTACACCTTC; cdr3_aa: CASSLGRDRERGYTF
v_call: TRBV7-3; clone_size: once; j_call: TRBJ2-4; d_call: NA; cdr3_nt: TGTGCCAGCAGCTTAGGCCCCTCCACGGGTGAAAACATTCAGTACTTC; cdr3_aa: CASSLGPSTGENIQYF
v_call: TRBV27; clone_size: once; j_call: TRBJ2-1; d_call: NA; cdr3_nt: TGTGCCAGCAGACCTATCAAGGGGTCATCGGGAGAGGAGTACAATGAGCAGTTCTTC; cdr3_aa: CASRPIKGSSGEEYNEQFF
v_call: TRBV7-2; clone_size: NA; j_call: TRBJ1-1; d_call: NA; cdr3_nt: TGTGCCAGCAGCTTCCAGGTGAACGGCGCTGCTTTCTTT; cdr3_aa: CASSFQVNGAAFF
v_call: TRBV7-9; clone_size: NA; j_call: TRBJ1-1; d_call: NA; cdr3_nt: TGTGCCAGCAGCTTAGCGGGGGGGAACACTGAAGCTTTCTTT; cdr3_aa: CASSLAGGNTEAFF
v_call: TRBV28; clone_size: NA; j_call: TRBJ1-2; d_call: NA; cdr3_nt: TGTGCCAGCAGTTGGGGAGGCTACTATGGCTACACCTTC; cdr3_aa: CASSWGGYYGYTF
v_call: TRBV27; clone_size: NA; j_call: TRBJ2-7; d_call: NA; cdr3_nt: TGTGCCAGCAGTAGCAGGCGGCTGGGAGAGCAGTACTTC; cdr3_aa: CASSSRRLGEQYF
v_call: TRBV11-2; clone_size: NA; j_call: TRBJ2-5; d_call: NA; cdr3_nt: TGTGCCAGCAGCTTAGGAGTTCTGTCGGAGACCCAGTACTTC; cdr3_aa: CASSLGVLSETQYF
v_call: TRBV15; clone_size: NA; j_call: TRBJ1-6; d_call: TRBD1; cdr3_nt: TGTGCCACCAGCAATCGTGACAGGGAGTCCCTAGGACCCCTCCACTTT; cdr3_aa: CATSNRDRESLGPLHF
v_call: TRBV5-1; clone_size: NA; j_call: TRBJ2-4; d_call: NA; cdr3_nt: TGCGCCAGCAGCTTGGACGCAGGAGCCAAAAACATTCAGTACTTC; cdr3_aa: CASSLDAGAKNIQYF
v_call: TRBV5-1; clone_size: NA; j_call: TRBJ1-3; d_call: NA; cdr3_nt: TGCGCCACCTCGGACCCGTTAGGCACCATATATTTT; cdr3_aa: CATSDPLGTIYF
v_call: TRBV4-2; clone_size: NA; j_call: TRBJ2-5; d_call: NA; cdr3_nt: TGTGCCAGCAGCCAAGAAGGGCGGACGGCCCAAGAGACCCAGTACTTC; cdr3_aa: CASSQEGRTAQETQYF
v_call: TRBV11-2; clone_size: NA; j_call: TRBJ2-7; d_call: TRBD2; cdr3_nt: TGTGCCAGCAGCTCATACTCCGGGACTAACCAATACGAGCAGTACTTC; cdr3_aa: CASSSYSGTNQYEQYF
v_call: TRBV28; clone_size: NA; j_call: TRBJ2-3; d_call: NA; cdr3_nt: TGTGCCAGCAGTCCCCCGGCAGTTACGCAGTATTTT; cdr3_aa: CASSPPAVTQYF
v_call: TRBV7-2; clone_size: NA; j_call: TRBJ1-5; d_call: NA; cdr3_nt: TGTGCCAGCAGCTCCGGACAGCCCAATCAGCCCCAGCATTTT; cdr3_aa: CASSSGQPNQPQHF
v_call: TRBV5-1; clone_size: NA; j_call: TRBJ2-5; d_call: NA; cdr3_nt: TGCGCCAGCAGGTACAGGGAAGAGACCCAGTACTTC; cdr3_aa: CASRYREETQYF
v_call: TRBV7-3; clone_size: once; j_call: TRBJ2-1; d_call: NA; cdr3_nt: TGTGCCAGCAGCTCTGACGGGACGCTATACAATGAGCAGTTCTTC; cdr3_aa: CASSSDGTLYNEQFF
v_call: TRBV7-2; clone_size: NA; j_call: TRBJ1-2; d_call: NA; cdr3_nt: TGTGCCAGCAGCTTAGACAAGCAGCTTGGCTACACCTTC; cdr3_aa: CASSLDKQLGYTF
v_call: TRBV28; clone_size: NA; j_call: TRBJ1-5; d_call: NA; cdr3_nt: TGTGCCAGCAGTTTAAATCAGGGAGCGAGCAATCAGCCCCAGCATTTT; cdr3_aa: CASSLNQGASNQPQHF
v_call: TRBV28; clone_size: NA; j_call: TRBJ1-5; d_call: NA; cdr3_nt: TGTGGTACTGGGGCGGTAAATCAGCCCCAGCATTTT; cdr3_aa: CGTGAVNQPQHF
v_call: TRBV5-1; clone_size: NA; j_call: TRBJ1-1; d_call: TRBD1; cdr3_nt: TGCGCCAGCAGCTTGGAGGGGGCAGGCGGGACTGAAGCTTTCTTT; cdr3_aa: CASSLEGAGGTEAFF
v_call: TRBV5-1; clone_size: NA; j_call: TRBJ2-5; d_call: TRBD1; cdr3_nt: TGCGCCAGCAGCCCCGGACAGGGGGCGAGTGAGACCCAGTACTTC; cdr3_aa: CASSPGQGASETQYF
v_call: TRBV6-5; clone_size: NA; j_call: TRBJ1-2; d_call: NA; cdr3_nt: TGTGCCAGCAGTTACGGCAGGGTAGCTAACTATGGCTACACCTTC; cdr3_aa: CASSYGRVANYGYTF
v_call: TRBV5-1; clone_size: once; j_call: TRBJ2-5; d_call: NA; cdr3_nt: TGCGCCAGCAGCTTGGTCCAGGGAGGAGAGACCCAGTACTTC; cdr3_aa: CASSLVQGGETQYF
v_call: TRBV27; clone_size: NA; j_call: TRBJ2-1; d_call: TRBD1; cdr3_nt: TGTGCCAGCAGTCCCCAGGGACAGGGGGCCAGTGAGCAGTTCTTC; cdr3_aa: CASSPQGQGASEQFF
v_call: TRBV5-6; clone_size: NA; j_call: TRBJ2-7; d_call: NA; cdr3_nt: TGTGCCAGCAGCGGGACGTTTTGGTCCTACGAGCAGTACTTC; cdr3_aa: CASSGTFWSYEQYF
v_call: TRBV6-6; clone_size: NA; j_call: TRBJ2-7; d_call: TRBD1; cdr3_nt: TGTGCCAGCAGTTCGACAGGGGGTGGCGAGCAGTACTTC; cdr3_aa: CASSSTGGGEQYF
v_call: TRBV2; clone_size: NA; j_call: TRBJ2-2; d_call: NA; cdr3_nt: TGTGCCAGCATGTCGGGGTGGGGATTCGGGGAGCTGTTTTTT; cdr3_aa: CASMSGWGFGELFF
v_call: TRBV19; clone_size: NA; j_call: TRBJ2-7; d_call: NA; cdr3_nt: TGTGCCAGTAGTATAGGGCCCCCCTACGAGCAGTACTTC; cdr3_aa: CASSIGPPYEQYF
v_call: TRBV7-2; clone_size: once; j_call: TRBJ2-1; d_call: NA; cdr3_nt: TGTGCCAGCAGCTTAGCAGCGTCGGCCTACAATGAGCAGTTCTTC; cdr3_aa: CASSLAASAYNEQFF
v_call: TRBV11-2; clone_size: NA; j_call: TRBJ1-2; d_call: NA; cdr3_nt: TGTGCCAGCAGCCTAATTCGTGGCGGCAGGTCTAACTATGGCTACACCTTC; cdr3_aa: CASSLIRGGRSNYGYTF
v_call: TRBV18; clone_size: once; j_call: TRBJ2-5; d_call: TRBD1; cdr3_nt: TGTGCCAGCTCAACCCTGACAGGGAGCCAAGAGACCCAGTACTTC; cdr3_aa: CASSTLTGSQETQYF
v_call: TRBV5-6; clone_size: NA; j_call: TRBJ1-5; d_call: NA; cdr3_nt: TGTGCCAGCAGCTCTCAATTCAGGTCCAATCAGCCCCAGCATTTT; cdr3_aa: CASSSQFRSNQPQHF
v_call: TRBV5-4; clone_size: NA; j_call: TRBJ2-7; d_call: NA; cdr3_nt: TGTGCCAGCAGCCTGGGACTCCCGGCGTCAGGCGAGCAGTACTTC; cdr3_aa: CASSLGLPASGEQYF
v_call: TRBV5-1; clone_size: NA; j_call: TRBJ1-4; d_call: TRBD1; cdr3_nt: TGCGCCAGCAGCTCTTCCGGGACAGGGGGTGAAAAACTGTTTTTT; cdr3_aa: CASSSSGTGGEKLFF
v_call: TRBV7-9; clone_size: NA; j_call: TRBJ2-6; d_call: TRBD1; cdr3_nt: TGTGCCGTATCCGCCGGGACAGGGGTCTCTGGGGCCAACGTCCTGACTTTC; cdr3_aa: CAVSAGTGVSGANVLTF
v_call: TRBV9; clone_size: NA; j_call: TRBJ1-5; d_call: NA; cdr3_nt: TGTGCCAGCAGCCCAGGGGTATATAGCAATCAGCCCCAGCATTTT; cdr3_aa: CASSPGVYSNQPQHF
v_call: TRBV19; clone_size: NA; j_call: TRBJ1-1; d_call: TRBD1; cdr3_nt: TGTGCCAGTATCCCCCCCTCGACAGGGGACACTGAAGCTTTCTTT; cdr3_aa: CASIPPSTGDTEAFF
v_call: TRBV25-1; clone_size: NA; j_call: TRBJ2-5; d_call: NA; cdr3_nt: TGTGCCAGCAGTGAATTAGGACAGACTGGGGAGACCCAGTACTTC; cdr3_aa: CASSELGQTGETQYF
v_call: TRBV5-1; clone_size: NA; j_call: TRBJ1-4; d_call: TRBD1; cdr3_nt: TGCGCCAGCAGCCACCTACAGGGGGCAACTAATGAAAAACTGTTTTTT; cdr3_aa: CASSHLQGATNEKLFF
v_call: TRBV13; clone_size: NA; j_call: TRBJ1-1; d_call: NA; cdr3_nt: TGTGCCAGCAGCTCCGCCTTCGGGGGTGGAGCTGAAGCTTTCTTT; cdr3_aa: CASSSAFGGGAEAFF
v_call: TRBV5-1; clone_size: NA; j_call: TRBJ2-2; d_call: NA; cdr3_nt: TGCGCCAGCAGCTTCTCGAACCCGGACACCGGGGAGCTGTTTTTT; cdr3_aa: CASSFSNPDTGELFF
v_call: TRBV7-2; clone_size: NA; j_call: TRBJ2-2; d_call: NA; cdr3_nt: TGTGCCAGCAGCCCAGATAACGCGAACACCGGGGAGCTGTTTTTT; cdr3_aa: CASSPDNANTGELFF
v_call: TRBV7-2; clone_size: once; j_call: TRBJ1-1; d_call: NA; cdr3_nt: TGTGCCAGCAGCTTAGTTTATCAGAACACTGAAGCTTTCTTT; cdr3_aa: CASSLVYQNTEAFF